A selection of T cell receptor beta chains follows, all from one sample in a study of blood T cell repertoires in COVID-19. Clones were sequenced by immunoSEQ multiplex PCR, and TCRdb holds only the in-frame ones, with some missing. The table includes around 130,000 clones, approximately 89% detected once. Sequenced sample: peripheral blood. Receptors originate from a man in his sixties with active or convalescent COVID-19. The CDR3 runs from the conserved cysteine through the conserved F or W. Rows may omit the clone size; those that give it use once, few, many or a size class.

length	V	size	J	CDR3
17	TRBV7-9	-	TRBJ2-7	CASSLARTSGSSYEQYF
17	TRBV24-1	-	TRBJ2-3	CATSGHYRQGLADTQYF
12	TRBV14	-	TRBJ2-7	CASSRGHYEQYF
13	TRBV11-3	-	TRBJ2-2	CASSPTTSGELFF
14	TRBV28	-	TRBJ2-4	CASSLRGVKNIQYF
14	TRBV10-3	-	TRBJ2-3	CAISEGLTTDTQYF
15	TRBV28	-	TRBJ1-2	CASRLPGGTAYGYTF
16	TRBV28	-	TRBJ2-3	CASSSPSGRGTDTQYF
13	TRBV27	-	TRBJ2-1	CASSLLSDNEQFF
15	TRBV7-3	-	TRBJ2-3	CASSLNPAGGIPQYF
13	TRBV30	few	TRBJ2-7	CAWSVREPYEQYF
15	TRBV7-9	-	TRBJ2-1	CASSLDGGLRNEQFF
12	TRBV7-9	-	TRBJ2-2	CASSLRDTELFF
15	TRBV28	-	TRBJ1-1	CASSFTQGWNTEAFF